A single sample is the source of the 25 T cell receptor beta chains below, sequenced in a study of blood T cell repertoires in COVID-19. The method was immunoSEQ multiplex PCR; TCRdb's version includes in-frame clones alone and lacks a portion of them. The table records fewer than 250,000 clones, almost 85% of them present only once. Source material: PBMCs or T cells enriched from blood (not recorded which). These receptors were collected from a woman between 50 and 59 years old with acute COVID-19.

This chain connects TRBV27 to TRBJ1-1; TRBD1 is a possible D gene (6 bases). This CDR3 contains 14 residues. The germline V gene encodes CDR1 MNHEY and CDR2 SMNVEV (reference sequence). The V gene lost 1 base and the J gene lost 7 bases, with 13 bases spanning the gap. CDR3 in DNA: TGTGCCAGCAGTTTATACCAGGGGAGGGATGAAGCTTTCTTT. It specifies CASSLYQGRDEAFF.

CDR3 amino acids: CASSESGAPGNQPQHF. The CDR3 region has the DNA TGCGCCAGCAGTGAGTCAGGAGCCCCAGGCAATCAGCCCCAGCATTTT. This chain links TRBV10-1 with TRBJ1-5; D ambiguous. The CDR3 sequence is 16 residues long. CDR1 and CDR2 from the germline V gene are WNHNN and SYGVQD (reference sequence). V lost 0 bases to trimming and J lost 2 bases, with 11 bases between them.

The chain links TRBV19 to TRBJ1-2, with D tentatively TRBD1 (6 bases). The CDR3 is 15 amino acids. V lost 2 bases and J lost 2, with 12 bases in between. Germline values: CDR1 LNHDA, CDR2 SQIVND (reference sequence). The CDR3 region has the DNA TGTGCCAGTAGTATATCCCCCGGACAGAACTATGGCTACACCTTC. It translates to CASSISPGQNYGYTF.

The chain has TRBV5-1 and TRBJ1-1, with a tentative D call TRBD1 (5 bases). Germline V gene sequence: CDR1 SGHRS, CDR2 YFSETQ. This CDR3 has 15 amino acids. Trimming took 0 bases from V and 0 from J, leaving 9 bases between them. CDR3 sequence: CASSLDRSLNTEAFF. In nucleotides, the CDR3 is TGCGCCAGCAGCTTGGACAGGTCATTGAACACTGAAGCTTTCTTT. Using reference TRBV5-1 and TRBJ1-1 for the parts outside the CDR3, the full variable domain is KAGVTQTPRYLIKTRGQQVTLSCSPISGHRSVSWYQQTPGQGLQFLFEYFSETQRNKGNFPGRFSGRQFSNSRSEMNVSTLELGDSALYLCASSLDRSLNTEAFFGQGTRLTVV.

The table lists this clone with a count of one. One end of the junction fails to match germline, which may point to a read error. The chain has TRBV4-2 and TRBJ2-3; tentative D call: TRBD2 (5 bases). Germline lookup yields CDR1 LGHNA and CDR2 YNFKEQ. The CDR3 totals 13 residues. The CDR3 reads CASSRAGTDTQYF. The CDR3 DNA is TGTGCCAGCAGCCGGGCGGGCACGGATACGCAGTATTTT.

The V and J genes are TRBV6-2 or TRBV6-3 and TRBJ2-1, with D perhaps TRBD2 (5 bases). CDR3 length equals 13 residues. From germline, CDR1 is MNHEY and CDR2 SVGEGT. V shed 0 bases and J shed 7 bases, with 7 bases lying between them. The CDR3: CASSYSGVNEQFF. In DNA, the CDR3 is TGTGCCAGCAGTTACTCGGGAGTGAATGAGCAGTTCTTC.

This clone came up a few times. V gene TRBV7-2 combines with J gene TRBJ1-1; D is unresolved. CDR1 is SGHTA and CDR2 is FQGNSA in the germline V gene. CDR3 length: 15 amino acids. V lost 3 bases to trimming and J lost 1 base, with 12 bases between them. CDR3 coding DNA: TGTGCCAGCAGCTTGCGAGGGCGAGGGAACACTGAAGCTTTCTTT. As protein: CASSLRGRGNTEAFF.

The CDR3 sequence is CASSTGPLSGGNTIYF. DNA for the CDR3: TGTGCCAGCAGCACAGGGCCCCTTAGTGGTGGAAACACCATATATTTT. The chain carries TRBV7-2 and TRBJ1-3; TRBD1 is a possible D gene (6 bases). The germline CDR1 and CDR2 sequences are SGHTA and FQGNSA. The germline V and J ends were trimmed by 5 bases and 3 bases, with 17 bases remaining between them. The CDR3 is 16 amino acids.

The table lists this clone with a count of one. V gene TRBV13 combines with J gene TRBJ1-6; D is unclear. V was shortened by 5 bases and J by 7 bases, with 6 bases between the two germline ends. The CDR3 length is 12 residues. Germline-derived CDR1 and CDR2 are PRHDT and FYEKMQ (reference sequence). The CDR3 protein is CASSSLNSPLHF. CDR3 nucleotide sequence: TGTGCCAGCAGCAGCTTGAATTCACCCCTCCACTTT.

This clone was observed a single time. V is TRBV3-1 (or the pseudogene TRBV3-2) and J is TRBJ2-5; 8 bases line up with TRBD2. The CDR3 is made up of 16 amino acids. J gave up 5 bases and V 0 bases, and 8 bases lay outside the gene matches. Germline CDR1 and CDR2: LGHDT and YNNKEL (reference sequence). The CDR3 here is CASSQDRPGGRETQYF. As DNA, the CDR3 is TGTGCCAGCAGCCAAGATCGACCGGGGGGGCGGGAGACCCAGTACTTC.

The V and J genes are TRBV7-2 and TRBJ2-1; TRBD2 aligns across 10 bases. There are 15 residues in the CDR3. CDR1 SGHTA and CDR2 FQGNSA come from the germline V gene. V trimming: 1 base; J trimming: 15 bases; junction bases outside the gene matches: 12. In DNA form, the CDR3 reads TGTGCCAGCAGCTTAGAGCGGGGGGGAGTAGGATTCGCGTTCTTC. Protein product: CASSLERGGVGFAFF.

The chain carries TRBV6-5 and TRBJ1-1; D possibly corresponds to TRBD1 (6 bases). This CDR3 region has 12 residues. Germline CDR1 and CDR2: MNHEY and SVGAGI. The V end was cut by 8 bases, the J end by 2 bases, with 9 bases between. CDR3 residues: CASEQGNTEAFF. The CDR3 bases are TGTGCCAGCGAACAGGGTAACACTGAAGCTTTCTTT.

J is TRBJ2-4 and V is TRBV5-5; D not certain. The germline V gene encodes CDR1 SGHKS and CDR2 YYEKEE (reference sequence). The CDR3 length is 14 residues. The germline V and J ends were trimmed by 0 bases and 4 bases, with 8 bases remaining between them. Written as DNA, the CDR3 is TGTGCCAGCAGCTTGGCCTCAGGAAAAAACATTCAGTACTTC. Amino acid sequence: CASSLASGKNIQYF.

This chain links TRBV6-1 with TRBJ1-5; D is unclear. V was shortened by 1 base and J by 6 bases, with 13 bases between the two germline ends. The germline V gene encodes CDR1 MNHNS and CDR2 SASEGT. The CDR3 is 15 amino acids. CDR3 loop: CASSEGRRDGQPQHF. The CDR3 DNA reads as TGTGCCAGCAGTGAAGGGCGGAGGGATGGTCAGCCCCAGCATTTT.

The V and J genes are TRBV4-2 and TRBJ2-2; 9 positions agree with TRBD1. The length of the CDR3 is 17 residues. The ends lost 0 bases at V and 4 bases at J; junction bases unmatched: 6. The germline gives CDR1 LGHNA, CDR2 YNFKEQ. The CDR3 nucleotides read TGTGCCAGCAGCCAAGAAACCGGGACAGGGATCACCGGGGAGCTGTTTTTT. Its protein product is CASSQETGTGITGELFF.

The chain recombines TRBV5-1 with TRBJ2-6; 11 bases agree with TRBD1. CDR1 is SGHRS and CDR2 is YFSETQ in the germline V gene. The J segment lost 1 base and the V segment lost 0 bases, leaving 3 bases of the junction unmatched. The length of the CDR3 is 18 residues. The CDR3 is CASSLGGQGASGANVLTF. The CDR3 bases are TGCGCCAGCAGCTTGGGAGGACAGGGGGCATCTGGGGCCAACGTCCTGACTTTC.

The chain employs TRBV9 and TRBJ1-4; TRBD1 matches at 8 bases. Germline V gives CDR1 SGDLS, CDR2 YYNGEE. The CDR3 sequence is 17 residues long. V gave up 0 bases and J gave up 7 bases; unmatched junction bases: 11. In nucleotides, the CDR3 is TGTGCCAGCAGCGTAGACGATAGAACAGGGGGGCGTGAAAAACTGTTTTTT. Protein product: CASSVDDRTGGREKLFF.

The chain is built from TRBV30 and TRBJ1-2; no reliable D call. V was cut by 3 bases and J by 8 bases, with 16 bases left in between. CDR3 length: 13 amino acids. Germline V gives CDR1 GTSNPN, CDR2 SVGIG (reference sequence). The CDR3 protein is CAWSELGIEGYTF. For the CDR3, the DNA is TGTGCCTGGAGCGAATTGGGCATCGAAGGCTACACCTTC.

This sequence joins TRBV30 and TRBJ2-5; D gene unclear. V shed 0 bases and J shed 4 bases, with 12 bases lying between them. Germline-derived CDR1 and CDR2 are GTSNPN and SVGIG (reference sequence). The CDR3 has 14 residues. DNA for the CDR3: TGTGCCTGGAGTGTACCGCGGCAGACAGAGACCCAGTACTTC. This gives the protein CAWSVPRQTETQYF.

This sequence joins TRBV18 and TRBJ1-1, with D unclear. The CDR3 has 14 amino acids. Trimming removed 2 bases from V and 10 bases from J, with 17 bases in between. The germline V gene has CDR1 KGHSH and CDR2 LQKENI. CDR3 in DNA: TGTGCCAGCTCACCATCGGCGGATCGAGTCGCAGCTTTCTTT. Protein sequence: CASSPSADRVAAFF.

The CDR3 sequence is CASSFTGRGTEAFF. CDR3 coding DNA: TGTGCCAGCAGTTTTACAGGGAGGGGCACTGAAGCTTTCTTT. The genes are TRBV6-5 and TRBJ1-1, with D possibly matching TRBD1 (6 bases). The CDR3 covers 14 residues. CDR1 is MNHEY, CDR2 SVGAGI, per germline. Trimming pared 4 bases from V and 4 bases from J, leaving 13 bases between.

The chain couples TRBV2 to TRBJ2-7; no clear D gene. The germline V gene has CDR1 SNHLY and CDR2 FYNNEI. Trimming removed 3 bases from V and 0 bases from J, with 9 bases in between. The CDR3 length is 14 residues. As DNA, the CDR3 is TGTGCCAGCAGTGATCGTCAGGACTCCTACGAGCAGTACTTC. Amino acids: CASSDRQDSYEQYF.

The chain couples TRBV29-1 to TRBJ1-2, with D tentatively TRBD1 (5 bases). The V and J ends lost 2 bases and 5 bases respectively, with 12 bases between them. Germline V lookup: CDR1 SQVTM, CDR2 ANQGSEA. There are 13 residues in the CDR3. CDR3 sequence reads: CSVEKQGGYGYTF. In DNA form, the CDR3 reads TGCAGCGTTGAAAAGCAGGGAGGATATGGCTACACCTTC. Supplemented by reference TRBV29-1 and TRBJ1-2, the full variable domain reads SAVISQKPSRDICQRGTSLTIQCQVDSQVTMMFWYRQQPGQSLTLIATANQGSEATYESGFVIDKFPISRPNLTFSTLTVSNMSPEDSSIYLCSVEKQGGYGYTFGSGTRLTVV.

This chain uses TRBV25-1 with TRBJ2-7; tentatively, D is TRBD2 (5 bases). From germline, CDR1 is MGHDK and CDR2 SYGVNS. Trimming cost V 0 bases and J 5 bases, with 14 bases left between them. The CDR3 is 15 amino acids. Here the CDR3 reads CASSEYKGLLDEQYF. The CDR3 nucleotides are TGTGCCAGCAGTGAATACAAAGGACTCTTGGACGAGCAGTACTTC.

The chain combines TRBV2 with TRBJ1-1; unclear D gene. Germline lookup yields CDR1 SNHLY and CDR2 FYNNEI. The CDR3 contains 12 residues. Trimming left V 8 bases short and J 10 bases short, with 17 bases between. In DNA form, the CDR3 reads TGTGCCAGCCCGGGAACCGCCCTAAGAGCTTTCTTT. It yields the protein CASPGTALRAFF.